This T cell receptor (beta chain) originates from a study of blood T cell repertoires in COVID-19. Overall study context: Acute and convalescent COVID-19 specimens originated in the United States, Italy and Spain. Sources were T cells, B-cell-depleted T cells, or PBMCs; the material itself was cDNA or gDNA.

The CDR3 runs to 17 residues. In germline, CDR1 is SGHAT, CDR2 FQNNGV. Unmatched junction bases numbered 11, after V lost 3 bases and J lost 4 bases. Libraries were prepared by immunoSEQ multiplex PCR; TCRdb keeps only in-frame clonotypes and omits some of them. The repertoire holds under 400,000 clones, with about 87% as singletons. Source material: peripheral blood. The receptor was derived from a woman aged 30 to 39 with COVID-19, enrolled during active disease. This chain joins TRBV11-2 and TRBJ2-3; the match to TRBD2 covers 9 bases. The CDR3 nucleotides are TGTGCCAGCAGCTTCTTGTTAGCGGGGGACCGGGCAGATACGCAGTATTTT. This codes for CASSFLLAGDRADTQYF.